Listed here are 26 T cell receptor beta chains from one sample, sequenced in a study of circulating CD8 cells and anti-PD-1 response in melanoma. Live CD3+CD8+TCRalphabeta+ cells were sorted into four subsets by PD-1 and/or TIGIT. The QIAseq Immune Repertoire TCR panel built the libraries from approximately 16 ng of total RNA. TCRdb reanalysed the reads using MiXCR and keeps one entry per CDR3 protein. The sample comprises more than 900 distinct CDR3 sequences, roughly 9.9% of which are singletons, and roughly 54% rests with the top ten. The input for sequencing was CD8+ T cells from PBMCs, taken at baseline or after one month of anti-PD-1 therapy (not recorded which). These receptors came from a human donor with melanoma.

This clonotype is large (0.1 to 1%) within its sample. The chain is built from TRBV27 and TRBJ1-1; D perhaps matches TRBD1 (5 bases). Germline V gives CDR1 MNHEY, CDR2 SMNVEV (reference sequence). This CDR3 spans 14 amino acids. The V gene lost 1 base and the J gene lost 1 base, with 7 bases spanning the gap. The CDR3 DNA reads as TGTGCCAGCAGTTTATTAGGGGAGAACACTGAAGCTTTCTTT. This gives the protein CASSLLGENTEAFF.

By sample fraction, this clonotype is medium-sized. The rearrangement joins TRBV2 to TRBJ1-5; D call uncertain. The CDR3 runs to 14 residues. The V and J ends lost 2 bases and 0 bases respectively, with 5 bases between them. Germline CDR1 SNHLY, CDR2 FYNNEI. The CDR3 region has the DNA TGTGCCAGCAGTGAACAAGATAGCAATCAGCCCCAGCATTTT. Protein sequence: CASSEQDSNQPQHF.

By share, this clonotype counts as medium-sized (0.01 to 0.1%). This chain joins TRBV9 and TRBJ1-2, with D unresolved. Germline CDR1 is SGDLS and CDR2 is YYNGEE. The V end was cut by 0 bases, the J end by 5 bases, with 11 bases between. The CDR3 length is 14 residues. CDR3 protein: CASSVADTSYGYTF. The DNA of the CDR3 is TGTGCCAGCAGCGTAGCTGATACATCTTATGGCTACACCTTC.

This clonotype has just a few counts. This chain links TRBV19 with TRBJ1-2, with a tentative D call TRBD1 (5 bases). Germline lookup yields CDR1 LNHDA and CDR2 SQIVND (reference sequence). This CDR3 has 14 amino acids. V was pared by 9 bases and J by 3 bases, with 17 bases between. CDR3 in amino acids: CASMRGVSDYGYTF. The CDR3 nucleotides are TGTGCCAGCATGAGGGGTGTGTCGGACTATGGCTACACCTTC.

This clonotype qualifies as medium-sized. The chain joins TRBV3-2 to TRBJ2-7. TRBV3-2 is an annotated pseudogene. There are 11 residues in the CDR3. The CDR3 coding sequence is TGTGCCAGCAGCCCCAAATACGAGCAGTACTTC. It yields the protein CASSPKYEQYF.

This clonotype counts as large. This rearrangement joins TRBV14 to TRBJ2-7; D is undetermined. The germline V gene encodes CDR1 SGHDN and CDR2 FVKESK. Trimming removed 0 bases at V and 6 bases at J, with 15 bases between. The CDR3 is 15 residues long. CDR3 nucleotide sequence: TGTGCCAGCAGCCAAGAACCCCAGTACTCTCTCGAGCAGTACTTC. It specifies CASSQEPQYSLEQYF.

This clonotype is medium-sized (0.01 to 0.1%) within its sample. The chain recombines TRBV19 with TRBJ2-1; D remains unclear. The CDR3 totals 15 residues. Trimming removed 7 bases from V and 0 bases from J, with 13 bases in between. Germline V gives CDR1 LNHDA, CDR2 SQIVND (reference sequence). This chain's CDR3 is CASKLGDSSYNEQFF. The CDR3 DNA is TGTGCCAGTAAGCTTGGCGATAGCTCCTACAATGAGCAGTTCTTC.

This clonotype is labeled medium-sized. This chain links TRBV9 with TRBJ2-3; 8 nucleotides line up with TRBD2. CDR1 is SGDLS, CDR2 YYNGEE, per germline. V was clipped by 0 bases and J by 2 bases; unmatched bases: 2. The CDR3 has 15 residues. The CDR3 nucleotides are TGTGCCAGCAGCGTAGTTAGCGGGGTCACAGATACGCAGTATTTT. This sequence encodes CASSVVSGVTDTQYF.

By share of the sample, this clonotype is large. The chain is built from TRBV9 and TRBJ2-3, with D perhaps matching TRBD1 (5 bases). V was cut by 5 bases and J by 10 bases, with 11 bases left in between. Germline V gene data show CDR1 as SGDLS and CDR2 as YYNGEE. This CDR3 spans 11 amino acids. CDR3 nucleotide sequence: TGTGCCAGCAGTGACAGCTGGGCGCAGTATTTT. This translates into CASSDSWAQYF.

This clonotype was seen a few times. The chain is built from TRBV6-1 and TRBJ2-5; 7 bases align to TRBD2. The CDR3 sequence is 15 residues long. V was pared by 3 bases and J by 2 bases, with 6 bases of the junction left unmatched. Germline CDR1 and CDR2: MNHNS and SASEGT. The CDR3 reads CASSEGVGGQETQYF. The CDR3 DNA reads TGTGCCAGCAGTGAGGGTGTGGGGGGGCAAGAGACCCAGTACTTC.

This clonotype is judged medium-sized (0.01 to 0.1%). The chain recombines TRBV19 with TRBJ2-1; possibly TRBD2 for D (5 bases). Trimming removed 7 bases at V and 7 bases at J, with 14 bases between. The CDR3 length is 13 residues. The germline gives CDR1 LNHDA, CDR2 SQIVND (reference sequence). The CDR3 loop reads CASTDITGNEQFF. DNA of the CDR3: TGTGCCAGTACCGATATCACGGGAAATGAGCAGTTCTTC.

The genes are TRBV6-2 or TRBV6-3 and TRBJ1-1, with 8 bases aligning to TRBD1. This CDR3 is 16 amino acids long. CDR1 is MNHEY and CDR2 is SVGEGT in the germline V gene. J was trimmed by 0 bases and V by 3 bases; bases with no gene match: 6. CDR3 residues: CASSYSAGGMNTEAFF. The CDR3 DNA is TGTGCCAGCAGTTATTCTGCAGGGGGCATGAACACTGAAGCTTTCTTT.

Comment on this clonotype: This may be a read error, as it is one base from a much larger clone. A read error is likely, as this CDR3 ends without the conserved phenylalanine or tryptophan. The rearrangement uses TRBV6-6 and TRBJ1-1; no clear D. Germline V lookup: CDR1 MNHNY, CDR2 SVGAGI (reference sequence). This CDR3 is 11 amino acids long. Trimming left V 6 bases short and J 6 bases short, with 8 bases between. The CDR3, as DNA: TGTGCCAGCAGCCATGGCGCTGAAGCTTTCCTT. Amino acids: CASSHGAEAFL.

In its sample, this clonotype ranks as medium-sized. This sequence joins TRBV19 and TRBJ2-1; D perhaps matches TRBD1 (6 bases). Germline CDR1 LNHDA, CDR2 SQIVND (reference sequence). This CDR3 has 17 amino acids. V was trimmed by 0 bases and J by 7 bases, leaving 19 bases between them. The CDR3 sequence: CASSIDQPGVILNEQFF. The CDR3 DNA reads TGTGCCAGTAGTATAGATCAGCCAGGGGTCATTTTAAATGAGCAGTTCTTC.

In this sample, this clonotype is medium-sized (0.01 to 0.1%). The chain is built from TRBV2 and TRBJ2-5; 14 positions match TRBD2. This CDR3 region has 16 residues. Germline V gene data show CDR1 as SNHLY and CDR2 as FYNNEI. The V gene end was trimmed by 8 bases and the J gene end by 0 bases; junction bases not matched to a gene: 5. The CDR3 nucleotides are TGTGCCAGCCGAGGACTAGCGGGGGGATACCAAGAGACCCAGTACTTC. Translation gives CASRGLAGGYQETQYF.

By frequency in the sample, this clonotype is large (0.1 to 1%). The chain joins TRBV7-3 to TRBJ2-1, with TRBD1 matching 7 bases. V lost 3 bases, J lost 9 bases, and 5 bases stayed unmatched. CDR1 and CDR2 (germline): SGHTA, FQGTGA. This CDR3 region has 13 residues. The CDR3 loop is CASSFGQVAEQFF. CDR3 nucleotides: TGTGCCAGCAGCTTTGGACAGGTGGCTGAGCAGTTCTTC.

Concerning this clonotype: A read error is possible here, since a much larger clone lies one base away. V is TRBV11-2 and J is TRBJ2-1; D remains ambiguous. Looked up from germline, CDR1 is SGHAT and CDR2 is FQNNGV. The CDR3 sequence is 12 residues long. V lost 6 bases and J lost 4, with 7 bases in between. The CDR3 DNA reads TGTGCCAGCAGTCTACAGTACAATGAGCAGTTCTTC. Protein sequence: CASSLQYNEQFF.

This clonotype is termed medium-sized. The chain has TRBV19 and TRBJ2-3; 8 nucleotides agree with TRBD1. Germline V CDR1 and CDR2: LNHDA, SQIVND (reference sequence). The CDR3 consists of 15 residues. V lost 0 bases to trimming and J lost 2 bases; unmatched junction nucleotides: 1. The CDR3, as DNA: TGTGCCAGTAGTATAGAGGACAGGGCCACAGATACGCAGTATTTT. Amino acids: CASSIEDRATDTQYF.

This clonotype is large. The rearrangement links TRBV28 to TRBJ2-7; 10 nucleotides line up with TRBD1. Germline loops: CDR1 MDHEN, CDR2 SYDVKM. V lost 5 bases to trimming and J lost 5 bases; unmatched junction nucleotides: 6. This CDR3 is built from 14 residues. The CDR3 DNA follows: TGTGCCAGCAGTCCGGGACAGGGGTTCGACGAGCAGTACTTC. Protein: CASSPGQGFDEQYF.

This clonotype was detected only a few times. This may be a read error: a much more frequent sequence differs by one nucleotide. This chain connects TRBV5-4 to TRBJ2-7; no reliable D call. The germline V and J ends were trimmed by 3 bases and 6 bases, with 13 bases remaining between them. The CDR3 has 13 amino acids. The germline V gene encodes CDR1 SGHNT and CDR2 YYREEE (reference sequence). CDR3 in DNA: TGTGCCAGCAGCTCATTAAGTGGGTGCGAGCAGTACTTC. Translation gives CASSSLSGCEQYF. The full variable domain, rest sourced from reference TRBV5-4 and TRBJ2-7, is ETGVTQSPTHLIKTRGQQVTLRCSSQSGHNTVSWYQQALGQGPQFIFQYYREEENGRGNFPPRFSGLQFPNYSSELNVNALELDDSALYLCASSSLSGCEQYFGPGTRLTVT.

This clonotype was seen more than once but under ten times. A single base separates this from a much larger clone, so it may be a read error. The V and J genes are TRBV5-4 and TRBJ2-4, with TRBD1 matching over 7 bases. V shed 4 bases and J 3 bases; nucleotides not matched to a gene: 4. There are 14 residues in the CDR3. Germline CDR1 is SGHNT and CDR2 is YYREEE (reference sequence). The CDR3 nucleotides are TGTGCCAGCAGCCTGACAGGGTACAAAAACATTCAGTACTTC. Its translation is CASSLTGYKNIQYF.

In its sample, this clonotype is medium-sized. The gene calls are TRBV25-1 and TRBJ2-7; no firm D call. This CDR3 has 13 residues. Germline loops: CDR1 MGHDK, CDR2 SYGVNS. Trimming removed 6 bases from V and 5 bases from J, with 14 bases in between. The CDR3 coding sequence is TGTGCCAGCAGCCCCCTCGCTCATGACGAGCAGTACTTC. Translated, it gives CASSPLAHDEQYF.

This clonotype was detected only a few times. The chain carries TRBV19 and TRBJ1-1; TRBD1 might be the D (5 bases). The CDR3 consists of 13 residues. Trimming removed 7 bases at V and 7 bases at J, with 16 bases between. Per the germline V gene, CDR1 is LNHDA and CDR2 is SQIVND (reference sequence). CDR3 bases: TGTGCCAGTACCACGGGCAGGGTCATTGAAGCTTTCTTT. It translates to CASTTGRVIEAFF.

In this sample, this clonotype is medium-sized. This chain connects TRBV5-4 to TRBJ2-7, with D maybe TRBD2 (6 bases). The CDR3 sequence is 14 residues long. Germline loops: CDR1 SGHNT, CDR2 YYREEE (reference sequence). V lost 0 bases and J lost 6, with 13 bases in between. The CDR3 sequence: CASSLGNLRGEQYF. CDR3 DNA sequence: TGTGCCAGCAGCTTGGGCAACTTGCGGGGCGAGCAGTACTTC.

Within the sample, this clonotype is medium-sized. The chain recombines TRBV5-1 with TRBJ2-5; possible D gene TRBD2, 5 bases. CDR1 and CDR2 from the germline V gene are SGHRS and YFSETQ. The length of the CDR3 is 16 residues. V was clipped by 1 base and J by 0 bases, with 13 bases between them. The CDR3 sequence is CASSLTAGQHQETQYF. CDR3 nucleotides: TGCGCCAGCAGCTTGACGGCGGGCCAACACCAAGAGACCCAGTACTTC.

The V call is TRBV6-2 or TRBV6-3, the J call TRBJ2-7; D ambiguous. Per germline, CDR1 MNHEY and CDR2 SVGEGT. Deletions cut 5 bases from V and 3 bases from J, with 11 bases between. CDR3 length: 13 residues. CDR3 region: CASSEVGGYEQYF. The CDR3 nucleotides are TGTGCCAGCAGTGAAGTAGGCGGCTACGAGCAGTACTTC.